These T cell receptor beta chains were read from a single sample in a study of long-term antiretroviral therapy in people with HIV. Only in-frame clones appear in the TCRdb table, and some are missing; sequencing was by immunoSEQ multiplex PCR. The sample lists about 24,000 clones; about 95% were seen once. Specimen: unsorted PBMCs, collected roughly 5.1 years after starting antiretroviral therapy. Receptor source: a woman in her 50s with HIV. Each CDR3 is given with its conserved first and last residue. D genes are given only for firm matches. Rows may omit the clone size; those that give it use once, few, many or a size class.

V gene	J gene	clone size	D gene	CDR3 protein	CDR3 DNA
TRBV5-1	TRBJ2-1	.	TRBD1	CASSWRGQGKNEQFF	TGCGCCAGCAGCTGGAGGGGACAGGGGAAGAATGAGCAGTTCTTC
TRBV7-6	TRBJ2-2	.	.	CASSWGGPVGGELFF	TGTGCCAGCAGCTGGGGCGGTCCCGTAGGCGGGGAGCTGTTTTTT
TRBV6-5	TRBJ2-7	.	.	CASSSPGTLSSYEQYF	TGTGCCAGCAGTTCCCCCGGGACTCTTAGCTCCTACGAGCAGTACTTC
TRBV5-1	TRBJ1-1	.	TRBD1	CASSLGLGQLGTEAFF	TGCGCCAGCAGCTTGGGGCTGGGACAGCTTGGCACTGAAGCTTTCTTT
TRBV5-1	TRBJ2-2	.	TRBD1	CASSLTQGTGELFF	TGCGCCAGCAGCTTGACACAGGGGACCGGGGAGCTGTTTTTT
TRBV28	TRBJ2-6	.	.	CASSPGAGANVLTF	TGTGCCAGCAGCCCGGGGGCTGGGGCCAACGTCCTGACTTTC
TRBV5-4	TRBJ2-7	.	.	CASSLDGGPYEQYF	TGTGCCAGCAGCTTGGATGGGGGTCCCTACGAGCAGTACTTC
TRBV9	TRBJ1-2	.	.	CASSTEGHPTDYYGYTF	TGTGCCAGCAGCACCGAGGGACACCCTACGGATTACTATGGCTACACCTTC
TRBV28	TRBJ1-5	.	.	CASSTPGVGQPQHF	TGTGCCAGCTCAACTCCAGGGGTGGGTCAGCCCCAGCATTTT
TRBV5-1	TRBJ1-5	.	.	CASSLGGANQPQHF	TGCGCCAGCAGCTTGGGTGGGGCCAATCAGCCCCAGCATTTT
TRBV19	TRBJ1-5	once	.	CASSIVGGGDQPQHF	TGTGCCAGTAGTATCGTGGGCGGAGGGGATCAGCCCCAGCATTTT
TRBV7-8	TRBJ2-7	.	.	CASSLGVYEQYF	TGTGCCAGCAGCTTAGGGGTCTACGAGCAGTACTTC
TRBV7-9	TRBJ1-4	.	.	CASSLDGGPNEKLFF	TGTGCCAGCAGCTTAGATGGGGGGCCTAATGAAAAACTGTTTTTT
TRBV5-1	TRBJ2-7	.	.	CASSDEQAYEQYF	TGCGCCAGCAGCGACGAGCAGGCCTACGAGCAGTACTTC
TRBV14	TRBJ2-6	once	TRBD1	CASSQSGRRQGASGANVLTF	TGTGCCAGCAGCCAAAGTGGACGAAGACAGGGGGCTTCTGGGGCCAACGTCCTGACTTTC
TRBV6-1	TRBJ1-5	.	.	CASSSGGGPNQPQHF	TGTGCCAGCAGTTCGGGAGGAGGCCCCAATCAGCCCCAGCATTTT
TRBV7-2	TRBJ1-3	.	.	CASSGGNSGNTIYF	TGTGCCAGCAGTGGTGGAAACTCTGGAAACACCATATATTTT
TRBV10-3	TRBJ2-3	.	.	CAISDTRSTDTQYF	TGTGCCATCAGTGATACTAGAAGCACAGATACGCAGTATTTT
TRBV7-9	TRBJ2-1	.	TRBD1	CASSLAPGQGRFDEQFF	TGTGCCAGCAGCTTAGCGCCGGGACAGGGGAGGTTTGATGAGCAGTTCTTC
TRBV11-2	TRBJ2-7	once	TRBD2	CASSLDGGRPYEQYF	TGTGCCAGCAGCTTAGATGGCGGGAGGCCCTACGAGCAGTACTTC
TRBV19	TRBJ2-5	.	TRBD2	CASSRLSGRILQETQYF	TGTGCCAGTAGTAGGCTTAGCGGGAGGATCCTTCAAGAGACCCAGTACTTC
TRBV16	TRBJ1-4	.	.	CASSQLDGDEKLFF	TGTGCCAGCAGCCAATTGGATGGCGATGAAAAACTGTTTTTT
TRBV5-5	TRBJ2-7	once	.	CASSLDLSYEQYF	TGTGCCAGCAGCTTGGACCTCTCCTACGAGCAGTACTTC
TRBV19	TRBJ2-1	.	TRBD2	CASSMGGSGDEQFF	TGTGCCAGTAGTATGGGCGGGAGTGGCGATGAGCAGTTCTTC
TRBV5-6	TRBJ1-4	.	.	CASSSREKYEKLFF	TGTGCCAGCAGCTCCAGGGAAAAGTATGAAAAACTGTTTTTT
TRBV9	TRBJ2-1	.	.	CASSFSGNEQFF	TGTGCCAGCAGCTTTAGCGGCAATGAGCAGTTCTTC
TRBV29-1	TRBJ2-2	.	.	CSVFGGQGELFF	TGCAGCGTTTTCGGGGGGCAGGGGGAGCTGTTTTTT
TRBV10-3	TRBJ2-7	.	TRBD2	CATVLAGGYEQYF	TGTGCCACCGTACTAGCGGGAGGGTACGAGCAGTACTTC
TRBV10-1	TRBJ1-2	once	.	CASSVQHKRYGYTF	TGCGCCAGCAGTGTACAGCATAAAAGGTATGGCTACACCTTC
TRBV5-6	TRBJ1-1	.	.	CASSPGTRGSEAFF	TGTGCCAGCAGCCCCGGGACAAGAGGAAGTGAAGCTTTCTTT